The TCR beta chain described here comes from a study of OX40 agonist ivuxolimab in advanced cancers. Study-level background: Ivuxolimab doses were 0.01, 0.1, 0.3, 1.5, 3 or 10 mg/kg every 2 weeks.

Data came from immunoSEQ multiplex PCR; TCRdb stores just in-frame clones and leaves some out. The sample includes approximately 21,000 clones, roughly 82% of them seen just once. The CDR3 totals 15 residues. V lost 0 bases, J lost 5 bases, and 11 bases lay in between. CDR1 and CDR2 from the germline V gene are MNHEY and SVGAGI. This TCR was sampled from an adult with an advanced solid tumor such as melanoma, head and neck, liver or kidney cancer. The rearrangement uses TRBV6-5 and TRBJ2-1; D uncertain. Material: CD4+ or CD8+ T cells sorted from blood, obtained in a trial of the OX40 agonist ivuxolimab. CDR3 bases: TGTGCCAGCAGTTACTCGATGCGTCGGGACAATGAGCAGTTCTTC. It codes for CASSYSMRRDNEQFF.